Following are 30 T cell receptor beta chains from one sample sequenced in a study of Ad26.COV2.S vaccination and SARS-CoV-2 variants. The protocol was immunoSEQ multiplex PCR, while the TCRdb copy is restricted to in-frame clones and leaves out a portion. This table has about 350,000 clones, roughly 94% appearing once. The specimen was peripheral blood, collected after recovery from COVID-19. These receptors were taken from a human donor who had recovered from COVID-19.

This sequence joins TRBV12-3 or TRBV12-4 and TRBJ2-4; 9 nucleotides match TRBD1. J was trimmed by 7 bases and V by 3 bases; bases with no gene match: 1. The CDR3 contains 13 residues. CDR3 DNA sequence: TGTGCCAGCAGTTTCGGGACAGGGAACATTCAGTACTTC. Residues: CASSFGTGNIQYF.

This chain links TRBV5-1 with TRBJ1-1, with D possibly matching TRBD1 (5 bases). The CDR3 extends over 13 amino acids. CDR1 and CDR2 from the germline V gene are SGHRS and YFSETQ. The germline V and J ends were trimmed by 4 bases and 5 bases, with 12 bases remaining between them. CDR3 DNA sequence: TGCGCCAGCAGCGGGCCCCAGGGTACTGAAGCTTTCTTT. Protein sequence: CASSGPQGTEAFF.

The CDR3 reads CASGPPGRKLRETQYF. CDR3 nucleotide sequence: TGTGCTAGTGGTCCCCCGGGCAGAAAGCTACGAGAGACCCAGTACTTC. The V call is TRBV12-5, the J call TRBJ2-5; D gene unclear. V dropped 5 bases and J dropped 4 bases, with 20 bases sitting between them. The CDR3 sequence is 16 residues long. CDR1 LGHNT and CDR2 FRNRAP come from the germline V gene.

This chain connects TRBV5-1 to TRBJ2-4, with D possibly matching TRBD2 (6 bases). With 0 bases removed from V and 6 bases from J, the gap between germline ends came to 10 bases. The germline V gene has CDR1 SGHRS and CDR2 YFSETQ. There are 14 residues in the CDR3. CDR3: CASSLDSSGNIQYF. The DNA of the CDR3 is TGCGCCAGCAGCTTGGATAGTAGCGGAAACATTCAGTACTTC.

The chain couples TRBV18 to TRBJ1-3; 8 bases agree with TRBD1. The germline gives CDR1 KGHSH, CDR2 LQKENI. Trimming removed 6 bases from V and 8 bases from J; junction bases left unmatched: 12. The CDR3 spans 15 residues. The CDR3 spells CASSQSGQGLDTIYF. In DNA form, the CDR3 reads TGTGCCAGCTCCCAATCCGGACAGGGACTCGACACCATATATTTT.

Of note for this clone: Other nucleotide sequences from this sample produce the same CDR3. The rearrangement links TRBV18 to TRBJ2-2, with a possible D match to TRBD2 (5 bases). The V gene lost 2 bases and the J gene lost 7 bases, with 5 bases spanning the gap. Germline V CDR1 and CDR2: KGHSH, LQKENI. The CDR3 is made up of 12 amino acids. The CDR3 is CASSPAGGELFF. The CDR3 nucleotides read TGTGCCAGCTCACCAGCGGGCGGGGAGCTGTTTTTT.

This chain connects TRBV6-5 to TRBJ2-7; tentative D call: TRBD1 (6 bases). V lost 0 bases, J lost 1 base, and 10 bases lay in between. Germline CDR1 is MNHEY and CDR2 is SVGAGI. The CDR3 covers 15 residues. Here the CDR3 reads CASSYSYRVSYEQYF. As DNA, the CDR3 is TGTGCCAGCAGTTACTCGTACAGGGTTTCCTACGAGCAGTACTTC.

The gene calls are TRBV6-4 and TRBJ2-3, with 7 bases lining up with TRBD2. Germline assignment: CDR1 MRHNA and CDR2 SNTAGT. Trimming at V came to 0 bases and at J to 5 bases, leaving 5 bases not matched to a gene. The CDR3 is made up of 15 amino acids. Here the CDR3 DNA reads TGTGCCAGCAGTGACTCCGGCGGGGGAGAAGATACGCAGTATTTT. It specifies CASSDSGGGEDTQYF.

The chain combines TRBV6-2 or TRBV6-3 with TRBJ2-7, with D unclear. Trimming removed 5 bases from V and 2 bases from J, with 10 bases in between. Germline values: CDR1 MNHEY, CDR2 SVGEGT. The CDR3 loop spans 13 amino acids. The DNA for the CDR3 is TGTGCCAGCAGTCGGACGGCAACCTACGAGCAGTACTTC. Residues: CASSRTATYEQYF.

V usage is TRBV6-2 or TRBV6-3 and J usage is TRBJ2-7; 7 nucleotides line up with TRBD1. J gave up 3 bases and V 6 bases, and 14 bases lay outside the gene matches. CDR3 length equals 16 residues. Germline V gene data show CDR1 as MNHEY and CDR2 as SVGEGT. CDR3 sequence: CASSTPGQPLNYEQYF. The CDR3 DNA reads TGTGCCAGCAGCACACCGGGACAGCCGCTAAACTACGAGCAGTACTTC.

The J gene is TRBJ2-5, the V gene TRBV19; D is tentatively TRBD1 or TRBD2 (5 bases each). V was trimmed by 3 bases and J by 4 bases, leaving 12 bases between them. Germline CDR1 reads LNHDA; CDR2 reads SQIVND (reference sequence). This CDR3 comprises 14 residues. The CDR3 DNA is TGTGCCAGTAGTATTGTTCCGGGGCCAGAGACCCAGTACTTC. It translates to CASSIVPGPETQYF.

V and J are TRBV29-1 and TRBJ1-3; perhaps TRBD1 as D (6 bases). Trimming shortened V by 5 bases and J by 0 bases, and 11 bases separated the two germline ends. The CDR3 has 14 amino acids. The V gene's germline CDR1 is SQVTM and CDR2 ANQGSEA. The CDR3 DNA sequence: TGCAGCGTTCTTGGACAGACCTCTGGAAACACCATATATTTT. It is translated as CSVLGQTSGNTIYF.

This chain joins TRBV9 and TRBJ2-2; D is possibly TRBD1 (6 bases). The germline V gene has CDR1 SGDLS and CDR2 YYNGEE. Deletions cut 2 bases from V and 3 bases from J, with 14 bases between. The CDR3 is made up of 16 amino acids. The CDR3, as DNA: TGTGCCAGCAGCGTCACCGGGACAACAGACACCGGGGAGCTGTTTTTT. This encodes CASSVTGTTDTGELFF.

The rearrangement uses TRBV10-1 and TRBJ1-1; D not resolved. The V end was cut by 4 bases, the J end by 3 bases, with 6 bases between. There are 12 residues in the CDR3. Germline V gene sequence: CDR1 WNHNN, CDR2 SYGVQD (reference sequence). This CDR3 is CASSGADTEAFF. DNA for the CDR3: TGCGCCAGCAGTGGGGCAGACACTGAAGCTTTCTTT.

The chain joins TRBV7-9 to TRBJ2-5, with 11 positions matching TRBD2. With 4 bases clipped from V and 2 bases from J, the junction kept 3 bases outside the gene matches. This CDR3 has 15 residues. The germline V gene has CDR1 SEHNR and CDR2 FQNEAQ (reference sequence). This CDR3 is CASSSLAGGQETQYF. The CDR3, as DNA: TGTGCCAGCAGCTCCCTAGCGGGGGGACAAGAGACCCAGTACTTC.

V is TRBV6-5 and J is TRBJ2-3; 8 bases fit TRBD1. Germline CDR1 and CDR2: MNHEY and SVGAGI. This CDR3 has 14 amino acids. V shed 5 bases and J 5 bases; nucleotides not matched to a gene: 6. As DNA, the CDR3 is TGTGCCAGCAGTCAGGACAGGGTGGAAGATACGCAGTATTTT. Its protein product is CASSQDRVEDTQYF.

The chain recombines TRBV7-9 with TRBJ1-2; no clear D gene. V lost 1 base to trimming and J lost 8 bases, with 11 bases between them. The CDR3 has 13 amino acids. Per germline, CDR1 SEHNR and CDR2 FQNEAQ (reference sequence). In DNA, the CDR3 is TGTGCCAGCAGCTTAGAAGGGTTGCGAGGCTACACCTTC. This encodes CASSLEGLRGYTF.

The chain carries TRBV3-1 (or the pseudogene TRBV3-2) and TRBJ1-6, with D possibly being TRBD1 (6 bases). The V end was cut by 6 bases, the J end by 3 bases, with 12 bases between. Germline values: CDR1 LGHDT, CDR2 YNNKEL (reference sequence). CDR3 length equals 15 residues. CDR3 nucleotides: TGTGCCAGCAGTACAGACAGGCTCTATAATTCACCCCTCCACTTT. Residues: CASSTDRLYNSPLHF.

The chain carries TRBV9 and TRBJ1-1, with 10 bases fitting TRBD1. The CDR3 contains 17 residues. Per the germline V gene, CDR1 is SGDLS and CDR2 is YYNGEE. Trimming cost V 0 bases and J 0 bases; bases outside gene matches: 5. DNA for the CDR3: TGTGCCAGCAGCGTAGGGGACAGGGGTTTCATGAACACTGAAGCTTTCTTT. This gives the protein CASSVGDRGFMNTEAFF.

The chain employs TRBV18 and TRBJ2-7, with 8 positions matching TRBD1. CDR1 and CDR2 from the germline V gene are KGHSH and LQKENI. V lost 3 bases, J lost 7 bases, and 5 bases stayed unmatched. The CDR3 spans 13 residues. The chain's CDR3 is CASSPDRGGEQYF. In DNA, the CDR3 is TGTGCCAGCTCACCTGACAGGGGTGGGGAGCAGTACTTC.

In DNA form, the CDR3 reads TGTGCCACCAGCAGGGAAAGGGGGGCTTATGAGCAGTTCTTC. Its protein is CATSRERGAYEQFF. The chain is built from TRBV15 and TRBJ2-1; the D gene could be TRBD1 or TRBD2 (6 bases each). The V end lost 3 bases, the J end lost 8 bases, and 14 bases lay between the germline ends. Germline CDR1 is LNHNV and CDR2 is YYDKDF (reference sequence). The CDR3 runs 14 residues.

The sample holds one count of this clone. The chain links TRBV9 to TRBJ1-4, with 7 bases lining up with TRBD1. CDR1 is SGDLS and CDR2 is YYNGEE in the germline V gene. The CDR3 spans 19 residues. V was clipped by 0 bases and J by 3 bases; unmatched bases: 14. Here the CDR3 reads CASSVGPTTGRDPNEKLFF. The DNA of the CDR3 is TGTGCCAGCAGCGTAGGTCCGACGACAGGGAGGGATCCTAATGAAAAACTGTTTTTT.

The V call is TRBV18, the J call TRBJ1-1; no definite D call. Germline V gene data show CDR1 as KGHSH and CDR2 as LQKENI. V was trimmed by 0 bases and J by 8 bases, leaving 16 bases between them. The CDR3 has 15 amino acids. The CDR3 DNA follows: TGTGCCAGCTCACCACCGATGGGTTCCCGGACCGAAGCTTTCTTT. Its translation is CASSPPMGSRTEAFF.

This sequence joins TRBV18 and TRBJ1-1; tentatively, D is TRBD1 (6 bases). Trimming removed 4 bases at V and 4 bases at J, with 13 bases between. The CDR3 is 14 residues long. Germline CDR1 is KGHSH and CDR2 is LQKENI. The CDR3 nucleotides are TGTGCCAGCTCACTTTGGGGAGGGGGCACTGAAGCTTTCTTT. Its translation is CASSLWGGGTEAFF.

The genes are TRBV24-1 and TRBJ1-3; maybe TRBD1 (5 bases). Germline CDR1 is KGHDR and CDR2 is SFDVKD. V lost 4 bases, J lost 0 bases, and 18 bases lay in between. The CDR3 is made up of 18 amino acids. In DNA form, the CDR3 reads TGTGCCACCAGTGACCTGAGACAGAGACATCGCTCTGGAAACACCATATATTTT. Its translation: CATSDLRQRHRSGNTIYF.

The chain recombines TRBV5-1 with TRBJ2-5; D remains unclear. V was cut by 2 bases and J by 7 bases, with 6 bases left in between. The V gene's germline CDR1 is SGHRS and CDR2 YFSETQ. The CDR3 length is 11 residues. CDR3 residues: CASSFDGTQYF. In nucleotides, the CDR3 is TGCGCCAGCAGCTTTGACGGGACCCAGTACTTC.

The CDR3 protein is CASRGRGLAKNIQYF. The CDR3 nucleotides read TGTGCCAGCAGGGGGCGGGGGTTAGCCAAAAACATTCAGTACTTC. This chain uses TRBV5-6 with TRBJ2-4; 7 nucleotides line up with TRBD2. J was trimmed by 0 bases and V by 5 bases; bases with no gene match: 5. There are 15 residues in the CDR3. CDR1 is SGHDT and CDR2 is YYEEEE in the germline V gene.

The chain recombines TRBV6-5 with TRBJ2-2, with D unclear. CDR3 length equals 13 residues. The germline CDR1 and CDR2 sequences are MNHEY and SVGAGI. Trimming stripped 6 bases from V and 2 bases from J, with 7 bases between. The CDR3 region has the DNA TGTGCCAGCAGGACGGTCAACACCGGGGAGCTGTTTTTT. Protein: CASRTVNTGELFF.

The chain uses TRBV7-2 and TRBJ1-1; D remains ambiguous. This CDR3 has 16 residues. V dropped 1 base and J dropped 1 base, with 13 bases sitting between them. The germline gives CDR1 SGHTA, CDR2 FQGNSA. CDR3 loop: CASSLVPTAGNTEAFF. CDR3 bases: TGTGCCAGCAGCTTAGTCCCCACGGCTGGGAACACTGAAGCTTTCTTT.

This clone has just a few counts. The V and J genes are TRBV9 and TRBJ2-7, with D possibly matching TRBD1 (6 bases). In germline, CDR1 is SGDLS, CDR2 YYNGEE. The V gene lost 1 base and the J gene lost 2 bases, with 19 bases spanning the gap. The CDR3 has 17 amino acids. The CDR3 protein is CASSVSPDGGQPYEQYF. CDR3 DNA: TGTGCCAGCAGCGTATCCCCTGATGGAGGACAGCCCTACGAGCAGTACTTC.